This is a list of T cell receptor beta chains from one sample in a study of siplizumab effects on memory and regulatory T cells. Their antigens are not known. Clones were read by immunoSEQ multiplex PCR, and TCRdb kept only the in-frame ones, dropping some. The repertoire holds 11,000 to 15,000 clones, with about 46% as singletons. The specimen sequenced was CFSE-low (dividing) CD4+ T cells sorted from an allogeneic mixed lymphocyte reaction. The origin of the receptors is a human donor in good health; the cells came from an allogeneic mixed lymphocyte reaction. CDR3s include the opening cysteine and the closing phenylalanine or tryptophan. The D gene is left open where the match is weak. Not every row has a clone size; where given, it reads once, few, many or a size class.

>TRBV5-1|TRBJ2-7|.|.
TGCGCCAGCAGCTTGGGGGGGCAGGGGCCGCCTCACGAGCAGTACTTC
CASSLGGQGPPHEQYF
>TRBV11-3|TRBJ2-5|TRBD2|.
TGTGCCAGCAGCTTAGCGGCTAGCGGGGGGCAAGAGACCCAGTACTTC
CASSLAASGGQETQYF
>TRBV5-4|TRBJ2-2|.|.
TGTGCCAGCAGCCTACTGACTAGTGACACCGGGGAGCTGTTTTTT
CASSLLTSDTGELFF
>TRBV5-1|TRBJ2-2|.|few
TGCGCCAGCAGCTTGGAGGGGTTGAACACCGGGGAGCTGTTTTTT
CASSLEGLNTGELFF
>TRBV19|TRBJ2-5|TRBD2|.
TGTGCCAGTAGTACTGGGACTAGCGGGCAAGAGACCCAGTACTTC
CASSTGTSGQETQYF
>TRBV6-6|TRBJ2-5|TRBD2|.
TGTGCCAGCAGCCGCGGGGGTTGGGAGACCCAGTACTTC
CASSRGGWETQYF
>TRBV4-1|TRBJ1-3|.|.
TGCGCCAGCAGCCGGACAACTGGAAACACCATATATTTT
CASSRTTGNTIYF
>TRBV27|TRBJ1-2|.|medium-sized
TGTGCCAGCAGGTCCGCGGGCCCATTGGATGGCTACACCTTC
CASRSAGPLDGYTF
>TRBV28|TRBJ1-2|TRBD1|few
TGTGCCAGCAGTTTGACAGGGCCCTATGGCTACACCTTC
CASSLTGPYGYTF
>TRBV15|TRBJ1-2|TRBD1|few
TGTGCCACCAGCGGACAGGGTGTGGGGGGCTACACCTTC
CATSGQGVGGYTF
>TRBV25-1|TRBJ1-4|TRBD1|.
TGTGCCAGCAGTGCCGGGACAGGGGCCCCCAGTGAAAAACTGTTTTTT
CASSAGTGAPSEKLFF
>TRBV5-1|TRBJ1-5|TRBD1|.
TGCGCCAGCAGCTTGGAGGGGGCCGGCAATCAGCCCCAGCATTTT
CASSLEGAGNQPQHF
>TRBV7-2|TRBJ2-5|.|.
TGTGCCAGCAGAATGGCGGGCTCTGAGACCCAGTACTTC
CASRMAGSETQYF
>TRBV7-2|TRBJ2-5|TRBD1|.
TGTGCCAGCAGCCCCCGAATAGGGACAGGGGGTAGAGAGACCCAGTACTTC
CASSPRIGTGGRETQYF
>TRBV5-1|TRBJ1-6|.|.
TGCGCCAGCAGCTTGGAGGCTCAGAGCTCCTATAATTCACCCCTCCACTTT
CASSLEAQSSYNSPLHF
>TRBV5-4|TRBJ2-5|.|few
TGTGCCAGCAGCTTGGACTGGCAGCAAGAGACCCAGTACTTC
CASSLDWQQETQYF
>TRBV12-5|TRBJ1-1|TRBD1|.
TGTGCTAGTGGGCCGACAGGGTTGGACACTGAAGCTTTCTTT
CASGPTGLDTEAFF
>TRBV5-1|TRBJ1-1|.|medium-sized
TGCGCCAGCAGCTTGACCGCGATTAACACTGAAGCTTTCTTT
CASSLTAINTEAFF
>TRBV10-3|TRBJ1-1|.|.
TGTGCCATCAGTGGAGCTGCGGGCACTGAAGCTTTCTTT
CAISGAAGTEAFF